This section outlines one TCR beta chain sequence together with its context. This clonotype was counted a few times. Its antigen remains unidentified. No base quality information exists; no much larger clone differs at one position. These data come from a study of T cell repertoires in breast cancer (dated by TCRdb to about 2016). Context from the whole study: Tumors, lymph nodes and peripheral blood lymphocytes from breast cancer patients were profiled in the study, along with peripheral blood from healthy control donors. ER+/PR+ status was present in the majority of the roughly 20 patient tumors that were analyzed for shared TCRs. Tumors and tumor-involved lymph nodes were minced, digested with Liberase and DNase, and then passed through 70-um and 40-um filters. Nine healthy donors, of an age range similar to that of the patients, were included as controls. Tumor-free lymph nodes were processed without enzymatic digestion, and blood samples were separated by Ficoll. On average, around 500,000 sequences per sample and 7.5 to 10 reads per input cell were obtained by sequencing. Because breast cancer has a low mutational burden and rarely has common mutations, the study reasoned that TCRs shared between breast cancer patients would target shared antigens. Broader findings and caveats from the paper: TRBV7 predominated among the shared TCRs, which could possibly reflect tumor recognition or a mispriming bias from eight TRBV7 primers. Shared TCRs were encoded by various nucleotide sequences, which suggests selection and expansion based on antigen. Discarding singleton TCRs and sampling only part of each tumor may have missed genuine antitumor clones. About fourfold more TCRs were shared with matched tumor repertoires by tumor-involved sentinel lymph nodes than by tumor-free nodes (7.7% versus 2%). Approximately 17 TCR pairs were shared across seven or more patient tumors and rarely found in control blood, suggesting possible tumor specificity. Emulsion RT-PCR was considered qualitative rather than quantitative, because transcript abundance and primer differences skewed the recovery of clones.

V is cut by 0 bases and J by 0 bases, and the space between the germline ends is 10 bases. The germline V gene (reference sequence) provides CDR1 DFQATT and CDR2 SNEGSKA. The CDR3 holds 15 amino acids from the cysteine to the phenylalanine. The read is trimmed to its CDR3 DNA, 45 bases read in frame from base 1. Library preparation was by emulsion pairing. Unpaired genes were suppressed by a second nested PCR with blocking oligos, after which a third nested PCR added Illumina adaptors and barcodes. Each emulsion RT-PCR master mix held about 4,500-250,000 T cells and included C-region, Stepout and V-region primers. Emulsions were generated with the Micellula Emulsion and Purification Kit, and RT-PCR used Qiagen OneStep RT-PCR reagents. The pooled libraries were sequenced on an Illumina MiSeq using paired-end 2 x 250 reads. The paper's processing steps were these. Read pairs were joined in Galaxy and clipped at the engineered overlap into separate alpha and beta files, and reads that were not clipped were discarded. Alpha-beta pairs were assigned with CompleteTCR, a MiTCR-based pipeline that links chains sharing read cluster identifiers using an R script. TCR sequences seen only once, which were about 1-3.3%, were removed as potential sequencing errors. TCRdb cleaned the public reads at Q25 with fastp, built clones with MiXCR and kept in-frame beta chains. Rows are combined by CDR3 protein, so each entry shows the most common genes and DNA. TCRdb's processing, not the study's, gives the V and J calls here. The sample records approximately 37,000 distinct CDR3 sequences, roughly 44% of which are singletons. The biggest ten clones account for around three fifths of the sample.

To analyze paired alpha-beta TCRs of CD8+ T cells, the study used an expanded emulsion RT-PCR method with primers covering all TCR V genes. CD8+ T cells were isolated with a CD8 positive selection kit and were then incubated overnight in about 9 IU/mL IL-2 prior to emulsion RT-PCR. The specimen sequenced was CD8+ T cells. The receptor chain draws on TRBV20-1 and TRBJ2-3; TRBD1 is perhaps the D gene, given 5 matching bases. The origin of this receptor is a pool of human donors with breast cancer or a healthy control (not recorded which). The nucleotide sequence reads as follows: TGCAGTGCTAGAGACAGGGTTCTCAGCACAGATACGCAGTATTTT. Translation gives CSARDRVLSTDTQYF.